This T cell receptor (beta chain) came from a study of cytomegalovirus exposure and HLA in healthy donors. Study overall: Earlier results showed roughly 120 million unique TCR beta sequences derived from 150 million to 200 million T cells. Whole-study results and caveats: Upon later analysis, HLA-associated TCR beta chains proved more clonally expanded than other, equally common chains. In an earlier analysis, most TCR beta V segments were productive about 90% or about 30% of the time. TRBV6-2, TRBV6-3 and some other V segments were unresolvable in 87-base-pair reads.

Primers for the PCR totalled 60 Vbeta and 13 Jbeta. Sequencing was performed with immunoSEQ multiplex PCR; in TCRdb, only in-frame clones are kept and a portion is missing. The table for this sample gives around 140,000 clones. The CDR3 is 16 residues long. V was pared by 0 bases and J by 2 bases, with 14 bases between. Germline-derived CDR1 and CDR2 are SGHDN and FVKESK. A remark on this clone: Its matching antigen is unknown.

The genes are TRBV14 and TRBJ2-7; possibly TRBD2 for D (6 bases). The specimen was PBMCs. The sequence was collected from a woman aged 35 to 49 in good health and CMV-seronegative. The CDR3 region has the DNA TGTGCCAGCAGCCAAGATCAACCGACTAGAACCTACGAGCAGTACTTC. Protein product: CASSQDQPTRTYEQYF.